A single sample gave rise to the 19 T cell receptor beta chains below, sequenced in a study of shared clonotypes between healthy human individuals. Method: immunoSEQ multiplex PCR; TCRdb's copy keeps in-frame clones and lacks some. The sample has around 2.1 million clones, roughly 91% seen once. CD45RO-negative CD8 cells positively selected for CCR7 made up the naive population, which excluded terminally differentiated effector memory CD45RA+ cells. Sequenced input: naive CD8+ T cells from PBMCs. The receptors here all came from a young man in good health. Some clones in this sample may be carry-over from other donors' samples.

About this clone itself: This CDR3 is also generated by other DNA sequences in the sample. The chain is built from TRBV7-2 and TRBJ2-7; 8 bases line up with TRBD1. From germline, CDR1 is SGHTA and CDR2 FQGNSA. The CDR3 extends over 14 amino acids. Losses at the gene ends were 4 bases for V and 3 bases for J; bases not matched to a gene: 5. In DNA, the CDR3 is TGTGCCAGCAGCTCCCGGGACAGGAACTACGAGCAGTACTTC. This encodes CASSSRDRNYEQYF.

J is TRBJ2-7 and V is TRBV7-3; possibly TRBD1 for D (7 bases). V lost 5 bases, J lost 1 base, and 12 bases lay in between. Germline V CDR1 and CDR2: SGHTA, FQGTGA. The CDR3 length is 14 residues. CDR3: CASSPRGESYEQYF. CDR3 sequence (DNA): TGTGCCAGCAGCCCCAGGGGGGAGTCCTACGAGCAGTACTTC.

DNA of the CDR3: TGTGCCAGCAGTTACCCCGGGACAGGGGCGGGCGAGCAGTACTTC. This gives the protein CASSYPGTGAGEQYF. The chain employs TRBV28 and TRBJ2-7; 10 bases fit TRBD1. The junction had 9 bases not matched to a gene; V was cut back by 4 bases and J by 6 bases. The V gene's germline CDR1 is MDHEN and CDR2 SYDVKM. This CDR3 region has 15 residues.

The CDR3 nucleotides are TGTGCCAGCAGCCCTAAAGATACGAGTCCAGCCTACGAGCAGTACTTC. This gives the protein CASSPKDTSPAYEQYF. This rearrangement joins TRBV7-3 to TRBJ2-7; D gene unclear. Trimming pared 5 bases from V and 2 bases from J, leaving 19 bases between. Germline CDR1 and CDR2: SGHTA and FQGTGA. The CDR3 is 16 amino acids.

A note on this clone: The sample carries other DNA sequences with the same CDR3. This rearrangement joins TRBV5-6 to TRBJ2-7; D not certain. In germline, CDR1 is SGHDT, CDR2 YYEEEE. The CDR3 loop spans 14 amino acids. V dropped 4 bases and J dropped 2 bases, with 13 bases sitting between them. CDR3: CASSPGRSTYEQYF. The CDR3 coding sequence is TGTGCCAGCAGCCCAGGACGGTCAACCTACGAGCAGTACTTC. Supplemented by reference TRBV5-6 and TRBJ2-7, the full variable domain reads DAGVTQSPTHLIKTRGQQVTLRCSPKSGHDTVSWYQQALGQGPQFIFQYYEEEERQRGNFPDRFSGHQFPNYSSELNVNALLLGDSALYLCASSPGRSTYEQYFGPGTRLTVT.

This rearrangement joins TRBV4-3 to TRBJ2-5, with D possibly being TRBD1 or TRBD2 (5 bases each). Looked up from germline, CDR1 is LGHNA and CDR2 is YSLEER. CDR3 length: 15 amino acids. Between the trimmed V and J ends, which lost 0 bases and 4 bases, there was a span of 12 bases. The CDR3 region has the DNA TGCGCCAGCAGCCAAGACGTGGGGGAGCGAGAGACCCAGTACTTC. Encoded protein: CASSQDVGERETQYF.

This clone was seen a single time. The rearrangement uses TRBV28 and TRBJ2-7; TRBD2 agrees at 8 bases. V trimming: 7 bases; J trimming: 0 bases; junction bases outside the gene matches: 14. The CDR3 length is 17 residues. Germline lookup yields CDR1 MDHEN and CDR2 SYDVKM. The CDR3 loop is CASTPLEAGESSYEQYF. The DNA for the CDR3 is TGTGCCAGCACCCCCCTTGAAGCGGGGGAAAGCTCCTACGAGCAGTACTTC.

This chain joins TRBV19 and TRBJ2-1; D gene uncertain. CDR1 LNHDA and CDR2 SQIVND come from the germline V gene (reference sequence). There are 14 residues in the CDR3. Trimming cost V 6 bases and J 0 bases, with 9 bases left between them. The CDR3 is CASRNVRSYNEQFF. In nucleotides, the CDR3 is TGTGCCAGTAGGAACGTTCGCTCCTACAATGAGCAGTTCTTC.

The chain combines TRBV10-1 with TRBJ2-3, with 8 nucleotides matching TRBD2. Losses at the gene ends were 4 bases for V and 6 bases for J; bases not matched to a gene: 3. CDR3 length: 13 amino acids. Germline CDR1 and CDR2: WNHNN and SYGVQD (reference sequence). The CDR3 DNA reads as TGCGCCAGCAGTGGGACTAGCTGGGATACGCAGTATTTT. It yields the protein CASSGTSWDTQYF.

Only one count was recorded for this clone. The rearrangement links TRBV19 to TRBJ2-7; TRBD2 might be the D (5 bases). V was cut by 4 bases and J by 5 bases, with 9 bases left in between. The length of the CDR3 is 12 residues. Germline assignment: CDR1 LNHDA and CDR2 SQIVND (reference sequence). CDR3: CASSTGWDEQYF. The CDR3, as DNA: TGTGCCAGTAGTACGGGATGGGACGAGCAGTACTTC.

Comments on this clone: Other DNA sequences in the same sample also yield this CDR3. The DNA for the CDR3 is TGTGCCATCAGTGAGTCTCCCTCCTACGAGCAGTACTTC. Translation: CAISESPSYEQYF. The chain has TRBV10-3 and TRBJ2-7, with D uncertain. The CDR3 runs to 13 residues. Germline CDR1 and CDR2: ENHRY and SYGVKD. V lost 0 bases and J 0 bases, leaving 3 bases between the germline ends.

A single count supports this clone. The sample contains more than one DNA sequence encoding this CDR3. The chain carries TRBV7-9 and TRBJ2-2; D not resolved. Per the germline V gene, CDR1 is SEHNR and CDR2 is FQNEAQ (reference sequence). This CDR3 region has 12 residues. V lost 2 bases and J 4 bases, leaving 2 bases between the germline ends. This CDR3 reads CASSLRTGELFF. CDR3 bases: TGTGCCAGCAGCTTACGCACCGGGGAGCTGTTTTTT.

The J gene is TRBJ1-2, the V gene TRBV25-1, with 7 bases matching TRBD1. After removal of 3 bases from V and 8 bases from J, the junction contained 6 bases not matched to a gene. This CDR3 spans 13 amino acids. Germline V gene data show CDR1 as MGHDK and CDR2 as SYGVNS. CDR3 region: CASSDPTGPGYTF. In DNA form, the CDR3 reads TGTGCCAGCAGTGACCCGACAGGGCCCGGCTACACCTTC.

Only one count was recorded for this clone. The CDR3 DNA is TGTGCCACCAGCCCGGGGACAGACGACTATGGCTACACCTTC. Encoded protein: CATSPGTDDYGYTF. V gene TRBV15 combines with J gene TRBJ1-2, with 7 nucleotides matching TRBD1. The CDR3 is 14 residues long. CDR1 is LNHNV and CDR2 is YYDKDF in the germline V gene (reference sequence). V lost 5 bases to trimming and J lost 3 bases; unmatched junction nucleotides: 6.

This clone was found once. The chain uses TRBV27 and TRBJ1-1; D is undetermined. V lost 6 bases to trimming and J lost 0 bases, with 11 bases between them. This CDR3 is built from 14 residues. Germline V gives CDR1 MNHEY, CDR2 SMNVEV (reference sequence). Written as DNA, the CDR3 is TGTGCCAGCAGCCACCTAGAACTGAACACTGAAGCTTTCTTT. This sequence encodes CASSHLELNTEAFF.

This rearrangement joins TRBV28 to TRBJ2-1; D is possibly TRBD2 (6 bases). This CDR3 region has 16 residues. V was shortened by 3 bases and J by 0 bases, with 12 bases between the two germline ends. From germline, CDR1 is MDHEN and CDR2 SYDVKM. The DNA of the CDR3 is TGTGCCAGCAGTTTTTCAGAGGGACTCTCCTACAATGAGCAGTTCTTC. It yields the protein CASSFSEGLSYNEQFF.

The gene calls are TRBV7-2 and TRBJ2-2, with 10 positions matching TRBD2. CDR3 length equals 19 residues. Germline trimming cut 1 base from V and 7 bases from J; bases unmatched to any gene: 15. The germline V gene has CDR1 SGHTA and CDR2 FQGNSA. The CDR3 is CASSLDPRSSGRWNGELFF. DNA of the CDR3: TGTGCCAGCAGCTTAGACCCCCGGAGTAGCGGGAGGTGGAACGGGGAGCTGTTTTTT.

V usage is TRBV7-9 and J usage is TRBJ2-5, with 7 bases identical to TRBD1. The ends lost 3 bases at V and 5 bases at J; junction bases unmatched: 6. Germline lookup yields CDR1 SEHNR and CDR2 FQNEAQ (reference sequence). This CDR3 has 14 residues. The CDR3 is CASSLRGREETQYF. The CDR3 region has the DNA TGTGCCAGCAGCTTGAGGGGGCGCGAGGAGACCCAGTACTTC.

The V call is TRBV10-3, the J call TRBJ1-1; D possibly corresponds to TRBD1 (5 bases). V was cut by 7 bases and J by 4 bases, with 16 bases left in between. The CDR3 covers 14 residues. Germline V CDR1 and CDR2: ENHRY, SYGVKD. The CDR3 is CAIKLRGKGTEAFF. CDR3 bases: TGTGCCATCAAGTTAAGGGGAAAGGGCACTGAAGCTTTCTTT.